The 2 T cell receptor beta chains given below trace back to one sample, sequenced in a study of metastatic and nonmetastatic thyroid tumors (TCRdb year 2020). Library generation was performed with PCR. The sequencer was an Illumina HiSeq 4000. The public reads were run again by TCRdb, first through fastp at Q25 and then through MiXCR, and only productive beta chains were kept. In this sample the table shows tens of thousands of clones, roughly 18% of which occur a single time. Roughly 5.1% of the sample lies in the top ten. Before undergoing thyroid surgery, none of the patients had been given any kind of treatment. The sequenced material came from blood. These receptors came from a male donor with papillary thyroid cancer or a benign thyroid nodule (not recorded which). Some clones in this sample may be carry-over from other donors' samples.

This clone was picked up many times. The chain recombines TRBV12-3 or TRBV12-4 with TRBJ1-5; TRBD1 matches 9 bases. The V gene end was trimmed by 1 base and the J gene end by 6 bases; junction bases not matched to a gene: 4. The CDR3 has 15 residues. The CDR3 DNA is TGTGCCAGCAGTTTAGTGGGGACAGGGACTCAGCCCCAGCATTTT. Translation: CASSLVGTGTQPQHF.

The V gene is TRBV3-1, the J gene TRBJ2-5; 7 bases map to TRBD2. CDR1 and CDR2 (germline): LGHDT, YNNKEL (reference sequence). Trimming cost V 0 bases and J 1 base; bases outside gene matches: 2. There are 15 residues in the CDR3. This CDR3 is CASSQDPGGQETQYF. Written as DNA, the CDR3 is TGTGCCAGCAGCCAAGACCCGGGGGGCCAAGAGACCCAGTACTTC.